The 23 T cell receptor beta chains in this list originate from one sample, sequenced in a study of shared clonotypes between healthy human individuals. Terminally differentiated effector memory CD45RA+ cells were excluded by CCR7 positive selection of CD45RO-negative cells. Generated by immunoSEQ multiplex PCR, the TCRdb table keeps only in-frame clones and is missing some. Altogether approximately 1.9 million clones are present, 93% being singletons, with the ten largest covering about 1.7%. The sample taken for sequencing was naive CD8+ T cells from PBMCs. These receptors were obtained from a man between 18 and 35 years old in good health. Some clones in this sample may be carry-over from other donors' samples.

This chain uses TRBV5-1 with TRBJ2-7; the match to TRBD1 covers 12 bases. The germline CDR1 and CDR2 sequences are SGHRS and YFSETQ. This CDR3 is 20 amino acids long. V dropped 4 bases and J dropped 4; count of bases not matched to a gene: 21. CDR3 sequence reads: CASSLRDRGRLAGLGYEQYF. The CDR3 DNA reads TGCGCCAGCAGCCTCCGGGACAGGGGGCGGCTAGCGGGACTCGGGTACGAGCAGTACTTC.

V usage is TRBV2 and J usage is TRBJ1-4, with D uncertain. Per the germline V gene, CDR1 is SNHLY and CDR2 is FYNNEI. This CDR3 comprises 11 residues. V lost 4 bases to trimming and J lost 7 bases, with 4 bases between them. DNA for the CDR3: TGTGCCAGCAGTGTACGTGAAAAACTGTTTTTT. The encoded protein is CASSVREKLFF.

The V call is TRBV13, the J call TRBJ1-4; D may be TRBD1 (5 bases). The V end lost 5 bases, the J end lost 7 bases, and 14 bases lay between the germline ends. The CDR3 runs 14 residues. The germline CDR1 and CDR2 sequences are PRHDT and FYEKMQ (reference sequence). The CDR3: CASSPAGEGEKLFF. The CDR3 bases are TGTGCCAGCAGCCCTGCGGGGGAAGGTGAAAAACTGTTTTTT. The full variable domain, its missing parts supplied by reference TRBV13 and TRBJ1-4, is AAGVIQSPRHLIKEKRETATLKCYPIPRHDTVYWYQQGPGQDPQFLISFYEKMQSDKGSIPDRFSAQQFSDYHSELNMSSLELGDSALYFCASSPAGEGEKLFFGSGTQLSVL.

This chain links TRBV7-2 with TRBJ2-7, with 11 bases matching TRBD2. The CDR3 runs 18 residues. CDR1 and CDR2 (germline): SGHTA, FQGNSA. V lost 0 bases, J lost 2 bases, and 9 bases stayed unmatched. The CDR3 loop is CASSLAGVASGRTYEQYF. Here the CDR3 DNA reads TGTGCCAGCAGCTTAGCAGGGGTGGCTAGCGGGAGGACCTACGAGCAGTACTTC.

V usage is TRBV15 and J usage is TRBJ2-7; 8 nucleotides line up with TRBD2. The V and J ends lost 1 base and 4 bases, in that order; junction bases with no gene match: 18. The CDR3 runs 19 residues. Germline V gives CDR1 LNHNV, CDR2 YYDKDF (reference sequence). The CDR3: CATSRVGGTGTRGGYEQYF. As DNA, the CDR3 is TGTGCCACCAGCAGAGTTGGTGGGACCGGGACTAGGGGGGGATACGAGCAGTACTTC. Full variable domain (outside the CDR3, taken from reference TRBV15 and TRBJ2-7): DAMVIQNPRYQVTQFGKPVTLSCSQTLNHNVMYWYQQKSSQAPKLLFHYYDKDFNNEADTPDNFQSRRPNTSFCFLDIRSPGLGDTAMYLCATSRVGGTGTRGGYEQYFGPGTRLTVT.

The chain carries TRBV9 and TRBJ1-5; no firm D call. With 0 bases removed from V and 7 bases from J, the gap between germline ends came to 11 bases. Germline V lookup: CDR1 SGDLS, CDR2 YYNGEE. There are 14 residues in the CDR3. The CDR3 DNA follows: TGTGCCAGCAGCGTAGATGTGGGAGGGCAGCCCCAGCATTTT. Residues: CASSVDVGGQPQHF.

This sequence joins TRBV15 and TRBJ2-1, with 8 bases aligning to TRBD2. This CDR3 has 13 residues. The V gene end was trimmed by 3 bases and the J gene end by 15 bases; junction bases not matched to a gene: 10. From germline, CDR1 is LNHNV and CDR2 YYDKDF (reference sequence). The CDR3 spells CATSSSSGRFRFF. The CDR3 DNA is TGTGCCACCAGCAGTTCTAGCGGGCGATTTCGGTTCTTC.

Notes on this clone: The identical CDR3 is also encoded by other nucleotide sequences in the sample. The chain recombines TRBV27 with TRBJ2-7, with TRBD2 identical over 12 bases. The CDR3 runs 14 residues. V gave up 5 bases and J gave up 4 bases; unmatched junction bases: 3. Germline-derived CDR1 and CDR2 are MNHEY and SMNVEV (reference sequence). CDR3 bases: TGTGCCAGCAGTCCCGGACTAGCGGGATACGAGCAGTACTTC. Its translation is CASSPGLAGYEQYF.

In DNA form, the CDR3 reads TGCGCCAGCAGCTCCCCGGTTGTTCGGGCGCCCACCGGGGAGCTGTTTTTT. This encodes CASSSPVVRAPTGELFF. The V and J genes are TRBV5-1 and TRBJ2-2; unclear D gene. The CDR3 extends over 17 amino acids. Per the germline V gene, CDR1 is SGHRS and CDR2 is YFSETQ. V was shortened by 3 bases and J by 4 bases, with 19 bases between the two germline ends.

The V gene is TRBV7-9, the J gene TRBJ1-1, with D tentatively TRBD1 (5 bases). Germline CDR1 reads SEHNR; CDR2 reads FQNEAQ (reference sequence). Deletions cut 5 bases from V and 3 bases from J, with 13 bases between. This CDR3 has 14 residues. The CDR3 bases are TGTGCCAGCAGCCTCAGCGGGGGGGACACTGAAGCTTTCTTT. This translates into CASSLSGGDTEAFF.

The chain couples TRBV19 to TRBJ1-1, with D uncertain. The CDR3 contains 15 residues. Germline V lookup: CDR1 LNHDA, CDR2 SQIVND (reference sequence). V lost 5 bases to trimming and J lost 2 bases, with 15 bases between them. The CDR3 sequence: CASSLGVAGNTEAFF. The CDR3 coding sequence is TGTGCCAGTAGTCTGGGAGTGGCAGGCAACACTGAAGCTTTCTTT.

The chain links TRBV19 to TRBJ2-2; possible D gene TRBD1, 6 bases. Trimming took 0 bases from V and 0 from J, leaving 14 bases between them. From germline, CDR1 is LNHDA and CDR2 SQIVND (reference sequence). The CDR3 has 18 residues. The CDR3 loop reads CASSIDFRRGANTGELFF. CDR3 in DNA: TGTGCCAGTAGTATAGATTTCCGCAGGGGAGCGAACACCGGGGAGCTGTTTTTT.

Note on this clone: Other DNA sequences from this sample encode an identical CDR3 as well. The chain recombines TRBV28 with TRBJ2-2, with D perhaps matching TRBD2 (5 bases). This CDR3 has 13 amino acids. V gave up 3 bases and J gave up 5 bases, with 7 bases separating them. Germline V gives CDR1 MDHEN, CDR2 SYDVKM. The CDR3 protein is CASSFGGTGELFF. The CDR3 DNA reads as TGTGCCAGCAGTTTTGGAGGAACCGGGGAGCTGTTTTTT. Combining the CDR3 with reference TRBV28 and TRBJ2-2 gives the whole variable domain DVKVTQSSRYLVKRTGEKVFLECVQDMDHENMFWYRQDPGLGLRLIYFSYDVKMKEKGDIPEGYSVSREKKERFSLILESASTNQTSMYLCASSFGGTGELFFGEGSRLTVL.

This clone was counted a few times. V and J are TRBV4-1 and TRBJ1-5; the D is unclear. With 0 bases removed from V and 2 bases from J, the gap between germline ends came to 8 bases. The V gene's germline CDR1 is MGHRA and CDR2 YSYEKL. The CDR3 runs 15 residues. This CDR3 is CASSQDPERNQPQHF. CDR3 coding DNA: TGCGCCAGCAGCCAAGATCCAGAGCGCAATCAGCCCCAGCATTTT.

The rearrangement joins TRBV4-3 to TRBJ2-3; D not certain. Germline V gene lookup returns CDR1 LGHNA and CDR2 YSLEER. The CDR3 is 17 amino acids. V was shortened by 0 bases and J by 2 bases, with 15 bases between the two germline ends. DNA of the CDR3: TGCGCCAGCAGCCAAGAAGGTTTAAACTCTTTCACAGATACGCAGTATTTT. It specifies CASSQEGLNSFTDTQYF.

This clone came up a few times. The rearrangement joins TRBV4-1 to TRBJ1-1; unclear D gene. Deletions cut 3 bases from V and 0 bases from J, with 2 bases between. This CDR3 contains 12 residues. The germline V gene has CDR1 MGHRA and CDR2 YSYEKL. The CDR3 sequence is CASSQVNTEAFF. CDR3 sequence (DNA): TGCGCCAGCAGCCAGGTGAACACTGAAGCTTTCTTT.

This sequence joins TRBV7-9 and TRBJ1-3; 8 positions match TRBD1. CDR3 length equals 16 residues. V dropped 5 bases and J dropped 4; count of bases not matched to a gene: 10. Germline CDR1 reads SEHNR; CDR2 reads FQNEAQ (reference sequence). The CDR3 here is CASSPRTGWAGNTIYF. CDR3 in DNA: TGTGCCAGCAGCCCCAGGACAGGGTGGGCCGGAAACACCATATATTTT. Drawing the rest from reference TRBV7-9 and TRBJ1-3, the complete variable domain is DTGVSQNPRHKITKRGQNVTFRCDPISEHNRLYWYRQTLGQGPEFLTYFQNEAQLEKSRLLSDRFSAERPKGSFSTLEIQRTEQGDSAMYLCASSPRTGWAGNTIYFGEGSWLTVV.

Worth noting for this clone: Other DNA sequences in the sample encode the same CDR3. The chain carries TRBV9 and TRBJ2-3; D unresolved. The CDR3 loop spans 12 amino acids. Trimming removed 0 bases from V and 5 bases from J, with 4 bases in between. The germline CDR1 and CDR2 sequences are SGDLS and YYNGEE. The CDR3 spells CASSVGVDTQYF. CDR3 bases: TGTGCCAGCAGCGTAGGTGTAGATACGCAGTATTTT.

This rearrangement joins TRBV6-5 to TRBJ2-7; 10 bases map to TRBD1. Germline V lookup: CDR1 MNHEY, CDR2 SVGAGI. Losses at the gene ends were 2 bases for V and 3 bases for J; bases not matched to a gene: 4. The CDR3 contains 15 residues. CDR3: CASSYGDRGGYEQYF. CDR3 nucleotide sequence: TGTGCCAGCAGTTACGGGGACAGGGGAGGCTACGAGCAGTACTTC.

V and J are TRBV19 and TRBJ2-1, with TRBD2 identical over 11 bases. CDR3 size: 16 residues. The V gene's germline CDR1 is LNHDA and CDR2 SQIVND (reference sequence). J lost 0 bases, V lost 10 bases, and 8 bases had no gene match. The CDR3 bases are TGTGCCACCACACCGACTAGCGGGGACTCCTACAATGAGCAGTTCTTC. This gives the protein CATTPTSGDSYNEQFF.

This chain uses TRBV11-2 with TRBJ1-2; 9 positions match TRBD1. The germline CDR1 and CDR2 sequences are SGHAT and FQNNGV. This CDR3 contains 14 residues. The trim removed 6 bases at V and 4 bases at J, leaving 6 bases unmatched. CDR3 bases: TGTGCCAGCAGTCGGACAGGGGAATCCTATGGCTACACCTTC. Translated, it gives CASSRTGESYGYTF.

The genes are TRBV4-1 and TRBJ1-1; no definite D call. Trimming shortened V by 0 bases and J by 3 bases, and 14 bases separated the two germline ends. This CDR3 comprises 16 residues. Germline-derived CDR1 and CDR2 are MGHRA and YSYEKL. This CDR3 is CASSQDALRGDTEAFF. The CDR3 DNA reads as TGCGCCAGCAGCCAAGACGCGCTTCGGGGAGACACTGAAGCTTTCTTT.

Note on this clone: Other DNA sequences in the same sample also yield this CDR3. The V and J genes are TRBV29-1 and TRBJ2-1; D is undetermined. The CDR3 runs to 12 residues. V lost 3 bases to trimming and J lost 1 base, with 4 bases between them. CDR1 is SQVTM, CDR2 ANQGSEA, per germline. The CDR3 coding sequence is TGCAGCGTTGAGGGTTCCTACAATGAGCAGTTCTTC. It codes for CSVEGSYNEQFF.